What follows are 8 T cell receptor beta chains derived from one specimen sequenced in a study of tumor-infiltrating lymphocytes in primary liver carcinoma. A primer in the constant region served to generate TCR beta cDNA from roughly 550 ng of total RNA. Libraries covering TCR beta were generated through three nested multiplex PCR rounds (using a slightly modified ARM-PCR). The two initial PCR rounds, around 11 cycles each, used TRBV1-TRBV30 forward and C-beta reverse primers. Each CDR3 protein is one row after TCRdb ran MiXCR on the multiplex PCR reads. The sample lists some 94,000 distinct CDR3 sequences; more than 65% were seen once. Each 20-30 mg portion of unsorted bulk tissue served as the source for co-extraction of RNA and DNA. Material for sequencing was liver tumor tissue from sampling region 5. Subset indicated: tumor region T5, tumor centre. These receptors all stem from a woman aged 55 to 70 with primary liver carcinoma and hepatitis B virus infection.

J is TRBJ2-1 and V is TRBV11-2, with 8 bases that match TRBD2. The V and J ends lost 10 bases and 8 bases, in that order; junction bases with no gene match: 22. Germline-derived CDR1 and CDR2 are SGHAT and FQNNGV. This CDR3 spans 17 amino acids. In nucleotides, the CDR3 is TGTGCCATCATCAGGAGACTATCGGGAGGGCCGGGGGATGAGCAGTTCTTC. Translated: CAIIRRLSGGPGDEQFF.

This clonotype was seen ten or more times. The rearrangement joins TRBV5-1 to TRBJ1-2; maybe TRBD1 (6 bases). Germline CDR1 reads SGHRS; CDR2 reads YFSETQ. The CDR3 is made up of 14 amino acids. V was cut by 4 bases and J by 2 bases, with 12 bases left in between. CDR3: CASSAGDMNYGYTF. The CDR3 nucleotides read TGCGCCAGCAGCGCAGGGGACATGAACTATGGCTACACCTTC. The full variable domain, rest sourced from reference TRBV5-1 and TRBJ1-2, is KAGVTQTPRYLIKTRGQQVTLSCSPISGHRSVSWYQQTPGQGLQFLFEYFSETQRNKGNFPGRFSGRQFSNSRSEMNVSTLELGDSALYLCASSAGDMNYGYTFGSGTRLTVV.

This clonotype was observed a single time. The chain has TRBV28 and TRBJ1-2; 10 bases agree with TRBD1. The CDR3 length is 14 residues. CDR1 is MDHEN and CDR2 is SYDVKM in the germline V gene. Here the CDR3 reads CTTVRDRGIYGYTF. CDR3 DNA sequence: TGTACCACCGTCCGGGACAGGGGTATCTATGGCTACACCTTC.

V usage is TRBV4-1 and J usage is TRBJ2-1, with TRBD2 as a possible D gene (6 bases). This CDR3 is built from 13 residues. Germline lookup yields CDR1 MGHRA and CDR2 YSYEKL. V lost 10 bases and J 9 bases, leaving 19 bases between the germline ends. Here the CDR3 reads CANTLTLGGEQFF. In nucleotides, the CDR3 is TGCGCCAACACACTTACTTTGGGGGGTGAGCAGTTCTTC.

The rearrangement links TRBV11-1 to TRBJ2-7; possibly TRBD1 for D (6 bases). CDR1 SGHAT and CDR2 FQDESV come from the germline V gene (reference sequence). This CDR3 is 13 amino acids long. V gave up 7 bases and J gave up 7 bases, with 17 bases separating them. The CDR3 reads CASNPSDSLEQYF. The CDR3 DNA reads TGTGCCAGCAACCCATCGGACAGCCTTGAGCAGTACTTC.

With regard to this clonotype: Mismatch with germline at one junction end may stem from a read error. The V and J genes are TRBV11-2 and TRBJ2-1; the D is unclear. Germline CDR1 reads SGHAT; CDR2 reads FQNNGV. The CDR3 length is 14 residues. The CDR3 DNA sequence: TGTGCCGGCAGCCCCCAACGTTCTTCGGGTGAGCAGTTCTTC. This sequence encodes CAGSPQRSSGEQFF. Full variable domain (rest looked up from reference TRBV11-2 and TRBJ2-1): EAGVAQSPRYKIIEKRQSVAFWCNPISGHATLYWYQQILGQGPKLLIQFQNNGVVDDSQLPKDRFSAERLKGVDSTLKIQPAKLEDSAVYLCAGSPQRSSGEQFFGPGTRLTVL.

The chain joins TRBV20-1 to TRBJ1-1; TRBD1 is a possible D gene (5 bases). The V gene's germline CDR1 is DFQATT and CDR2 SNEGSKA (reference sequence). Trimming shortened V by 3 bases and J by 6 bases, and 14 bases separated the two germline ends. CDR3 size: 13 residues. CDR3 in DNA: TGCAGTGCTAGTCCAGGGAAGAGGGCTGAAGCTTTCTTT. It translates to CSASPGKRAEAFF.

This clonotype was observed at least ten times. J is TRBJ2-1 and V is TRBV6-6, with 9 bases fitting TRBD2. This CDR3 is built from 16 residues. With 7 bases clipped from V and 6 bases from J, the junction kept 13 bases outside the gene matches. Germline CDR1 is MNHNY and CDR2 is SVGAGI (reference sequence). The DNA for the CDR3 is TGTGCCAGCACCCCCGGCGGGAGGGCCGTAATCAATGAGCAGTTCTTC. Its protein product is CASTPGGRAVINEQFF.